What follows are 3 T cell receptor beta chains derived from one specimen sequenced in a study of cytomegalovirus exposure and HLA in healthy donors. Vbeta (60) and Jbeta (13) primers were used in the PCR. Produced via immunoSEQ multiplex PCR; TCRdb's table is partial and in-frame only. This sample has about 180,000 clones, with more than 60% found just once. The sequencing input was PBMCs. The source is an older woman in good health and CMV-seropositive.

The chain joins TRBV28 to TRBJ1-1, with 10 bases aligning to TRBD1. The CDR3 extends over 16 amino acids. Trimming at V came to 1 base and at J to 7 bases, leaving 9 bases not matched to a gene. Per the germline V gene, CDR1 is MDHEN and CDR2 is SYDVKM. The CDR3 spells CASSLYSRTGGGEAFF. CDR3 nucleotide sequence: TGTGCCAGCAGTTTATATTCCCGGACAGGGGGAGGTGAAGCTTTCTTT.

As DNA, the CDR3 is TGTGCCAGCTCACCACTAGAGCGGGGGGGCAATGAGCAGTTCTTC. It is translated as CASSPLERGGNEQFF. The chain couples TRBV18 to TRBJ2-1; 10 nucleotides line up with TRBD2. The ends lost 1 base at V and 6 bases at J; junction bases unmatched: 3. There are 15 residues in the CDR3. The germline V gene has CDR1 KGHSH and CDR2 LQKENI.

This chain joins TRBV18 and TRBJ2-1, with 8 bases lining up with TRBD1. The CDR3 runs to 15 residues. Germline lookup yields CDR1 KGHSH and CDR2 LQKENI. The trim removed 0 bases at V and 8 bases at J, leaving 6 bases unmatched. This CDR3 is CASSPPAGGFDEQFF. The CDR3 bases are TGTGCCAGCTCACCACCGGCAGGGGGCTTCGATGAGCAGTTCTTC. Full variable domain (outside the CDR3, taken from reference TRBV18 and TRBJ2-1): NAGVMQNPRHLVRRRGQEARLRCSPMKGHSHVYWYRQLPEEGLKFMVYLQKENIIDESGMPKERFSAEFPKEGPSILRIQQVVRGDSAAYFCASSPPAGGFDEQFFGPGTRLTVL.